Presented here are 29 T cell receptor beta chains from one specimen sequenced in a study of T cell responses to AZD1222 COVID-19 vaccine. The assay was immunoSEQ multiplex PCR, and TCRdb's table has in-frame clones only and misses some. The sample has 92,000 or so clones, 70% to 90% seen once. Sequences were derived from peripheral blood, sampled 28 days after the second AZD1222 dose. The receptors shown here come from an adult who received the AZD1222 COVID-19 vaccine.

CDR3 in DNA: TGTGCCAGCAGCAAAGGAGGGGCTACAGATACGCAGTATTTT. It translates to CASSKGGATDTQYF. This chain connects TRBV21-1 to TRBJ2-3. TRBV21-1 is given as a pseudogene. There are 14 residues in the CDR3.

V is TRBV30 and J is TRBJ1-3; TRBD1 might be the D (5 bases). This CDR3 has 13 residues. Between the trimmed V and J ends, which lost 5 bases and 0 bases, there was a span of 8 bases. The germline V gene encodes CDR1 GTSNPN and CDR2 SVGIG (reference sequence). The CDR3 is CAWGGNSGNTIYF. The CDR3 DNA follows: TGTGCCTGGGGGGGAAACTCTGGAAACACCATATATTTT. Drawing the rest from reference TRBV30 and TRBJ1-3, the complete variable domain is SQTIHQWPATLVQPVGSPLSLECTVEGTSNPNLYWYRQAAGRGLQLLFYSVGIGQISSEVPQNLSASRPQDRQFILSSKKLLLSDSGFYLCAWGGNSGNTIYFGEGSWLTVV.

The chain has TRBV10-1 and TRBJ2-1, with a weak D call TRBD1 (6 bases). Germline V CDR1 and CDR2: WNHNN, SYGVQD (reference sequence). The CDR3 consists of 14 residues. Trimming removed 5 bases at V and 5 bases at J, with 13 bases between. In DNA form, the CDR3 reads TGCGCCAGCAGTTCCGGGACAAGTAACAATGAGCAGTTCTTC. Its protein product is CASSSGTSNNEQFF.

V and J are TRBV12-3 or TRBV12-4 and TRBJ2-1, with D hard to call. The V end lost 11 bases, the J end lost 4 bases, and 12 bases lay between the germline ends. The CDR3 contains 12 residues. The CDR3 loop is CAVSNVYNEQFF. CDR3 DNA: TGTGCCGTATCGAACGTTTACAATGAGCAGTTCTTC.

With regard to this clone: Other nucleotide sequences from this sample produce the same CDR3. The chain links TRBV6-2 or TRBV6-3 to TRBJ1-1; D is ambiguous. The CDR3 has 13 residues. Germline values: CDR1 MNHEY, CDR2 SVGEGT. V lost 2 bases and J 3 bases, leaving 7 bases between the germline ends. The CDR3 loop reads CASSYGGYTEAFF. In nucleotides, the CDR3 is TGTGCCAGCAGTTACGGTGGATACACTGAAGCTTTCTTT.

The CDR3 region is CASRQSGGPTDTQYF. The CDR3 bases are TGTGCCAGCAGACAGAGCGGGGGGCCCACAGATACGCAGTATTTT. The chain couples TRBV6-1 to TRBJ2-3, with TRBD2 matching 9 bases. Germline-derived CDR1 and CDR2 are MNHNS and SASEGT. The CDR3 extends over 15 amino acids. V trimming: 6 bases; J trimming: 2 bases; junction bases outside the gene matches: 6.

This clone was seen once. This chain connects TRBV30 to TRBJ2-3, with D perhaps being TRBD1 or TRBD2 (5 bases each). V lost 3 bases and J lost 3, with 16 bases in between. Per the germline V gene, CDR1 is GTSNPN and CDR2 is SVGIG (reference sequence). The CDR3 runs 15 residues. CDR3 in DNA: TGTGCCTGGAGCGACCGATTTGGGGGAACAGATACGCAGTATTTT. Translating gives CAWSDRFGGTDTQYF.

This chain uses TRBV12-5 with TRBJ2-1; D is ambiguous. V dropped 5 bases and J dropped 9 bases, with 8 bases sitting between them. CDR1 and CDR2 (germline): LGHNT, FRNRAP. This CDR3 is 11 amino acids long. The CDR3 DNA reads TGTGCTAGTGGTAGCTTTAGTGAGCAGTTCTTC. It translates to CASGSFSEQFF.

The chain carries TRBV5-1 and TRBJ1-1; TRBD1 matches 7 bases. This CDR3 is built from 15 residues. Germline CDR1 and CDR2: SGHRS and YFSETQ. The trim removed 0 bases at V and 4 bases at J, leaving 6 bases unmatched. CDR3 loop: CASSLVGAGGTEAFF. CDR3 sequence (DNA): TGCGCCAGCAGCTTGGTAGGGGCAGGGGGCACTGAAGCTTTCTTT. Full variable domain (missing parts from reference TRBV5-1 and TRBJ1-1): KAGVTQTPRYLIKTRGQQVTLSCSPISGHRSVSWYQQTPGQGLQFLFEYFSETQRNKGNFPGRFSGRQFSNSRSEMNVSTLELGDSALYLCASSLVGAGGTEAFFGQGTRLTVV.

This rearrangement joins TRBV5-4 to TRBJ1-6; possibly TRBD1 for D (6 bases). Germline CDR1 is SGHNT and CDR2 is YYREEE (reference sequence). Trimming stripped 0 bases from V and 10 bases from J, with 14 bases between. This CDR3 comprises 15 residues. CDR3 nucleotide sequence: TGTGCCAGCAGCTTGGTACCCGGGGGCGAATCACCCCTCCACTTT. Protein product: CASSLVPGGESPLHF.

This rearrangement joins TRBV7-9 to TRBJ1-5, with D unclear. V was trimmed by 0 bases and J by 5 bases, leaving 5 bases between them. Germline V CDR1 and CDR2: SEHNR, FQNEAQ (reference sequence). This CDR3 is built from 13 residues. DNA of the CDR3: TGTGCCAGCAGCTTAGCTTGGCATCAGCCCCAGCATTTT. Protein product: CASSLAWHQPQHF.

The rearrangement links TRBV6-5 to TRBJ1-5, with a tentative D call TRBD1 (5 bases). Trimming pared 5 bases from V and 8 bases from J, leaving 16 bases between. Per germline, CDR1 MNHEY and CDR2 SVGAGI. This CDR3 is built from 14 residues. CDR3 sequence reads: CASSTAGGGEPQHF. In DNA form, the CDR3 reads TGTGCCAGCAGTACAGCTGGCGGGGGTGAGCCCCAGCATTTT.

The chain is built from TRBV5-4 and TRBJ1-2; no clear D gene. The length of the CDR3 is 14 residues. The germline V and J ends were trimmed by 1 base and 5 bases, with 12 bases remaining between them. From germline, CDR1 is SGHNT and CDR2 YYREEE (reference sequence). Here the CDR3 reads CASSLSALKYGYTF. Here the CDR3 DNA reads TGTGCCAGCAGCTTGTCTGCTCTGAAATATGGCTACACCTTC. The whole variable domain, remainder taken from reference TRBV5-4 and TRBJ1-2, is ETGVTQSPTHLIKTRGQQVTLRCSSQSGHNTVSWYQQALGQGPQFIFQYYREEENGRGNFPPRFSGLQFPNYSSELNVNALELDDSALYLCASSLSALKYGYTFGSGTRLTVV.

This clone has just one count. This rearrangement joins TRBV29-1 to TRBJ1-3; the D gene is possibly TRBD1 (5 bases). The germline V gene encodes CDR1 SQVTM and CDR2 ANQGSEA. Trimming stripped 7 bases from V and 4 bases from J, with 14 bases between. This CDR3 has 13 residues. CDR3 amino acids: CSGRRGSGNTIYF. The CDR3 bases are TGCAGCGGCCGGCGGGGCTCCGGAAACACCATATATTTT. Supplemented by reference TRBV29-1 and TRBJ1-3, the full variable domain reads SAVISQKPSRDICQRGTSLTIQCQVDSQVTMMFWYRQQPGQSLTLIATANQGSEATYESGFVIDKFPISRPNLTFSTLTVSNMSPEDSSIYLCSGRRGSGNTIYFGEGSWLTVV.

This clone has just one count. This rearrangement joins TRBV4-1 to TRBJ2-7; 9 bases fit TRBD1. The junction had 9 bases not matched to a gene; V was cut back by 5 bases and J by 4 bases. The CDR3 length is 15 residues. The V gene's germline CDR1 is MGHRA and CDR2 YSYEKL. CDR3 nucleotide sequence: TGCGCCAGCAGCTCCCGGACAGGGGCCGAATACGAGCAGTACTTC. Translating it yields CASSSRTGAEYEQYF.

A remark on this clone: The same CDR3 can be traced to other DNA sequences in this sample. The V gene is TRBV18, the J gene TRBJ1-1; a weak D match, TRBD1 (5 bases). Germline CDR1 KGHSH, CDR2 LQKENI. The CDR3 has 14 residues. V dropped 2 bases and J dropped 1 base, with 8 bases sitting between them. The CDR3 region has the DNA TGTGCCAGCTCACCAGACAGAAAGAACACTGAAGCTTTCTTT. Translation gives CASSPDRKNTEAFF. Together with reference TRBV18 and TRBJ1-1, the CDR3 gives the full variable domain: NAGVMQNPRHLVRRRGQEARLRCSPMKGHSHVYWYRQLPEEGLKFMVYLQKENIIDESGMPKERFSAEFPKEGPSILRIQQVVRGDSAAYFCASSPDRKNTEAFFGQGTRLTVV.

The CDR3 DNA reads TGCGCCAGCAGCCCGTGGGGGGCAGTTCAGGGCACAGATACGCAGTATTTT. It codes for CASSPWGAVQGTDTQYF. The chain combines TRBV5-1 with TRBJ2-3; D is perhaps TRBD1 or TRBD2 (6 bases each). Germline V lookup: CDR1 SGHRS, CDR2 YFSETQ. V lost 4 bases, J lost 1 base, and 19 bases lay in between. This CDR3 is 17 amino acids long.

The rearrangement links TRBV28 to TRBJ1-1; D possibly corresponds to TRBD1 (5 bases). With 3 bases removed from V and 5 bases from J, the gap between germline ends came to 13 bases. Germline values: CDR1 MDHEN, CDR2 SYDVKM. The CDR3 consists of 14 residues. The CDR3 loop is CASSFGGRGTEAFF. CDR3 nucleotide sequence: TGTGCCAGCAGTTTTGGGGGGAGAGGGACTGAAGCTTTCTTT.

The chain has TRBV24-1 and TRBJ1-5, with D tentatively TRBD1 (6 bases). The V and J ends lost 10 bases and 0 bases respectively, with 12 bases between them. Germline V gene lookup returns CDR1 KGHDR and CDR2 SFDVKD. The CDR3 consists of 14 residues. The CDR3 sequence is CATQDSNSNQPQHF. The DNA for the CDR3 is TGTGCCACTCAGGACAGTAATAGCAATCAGCCCCAGCATTTT.

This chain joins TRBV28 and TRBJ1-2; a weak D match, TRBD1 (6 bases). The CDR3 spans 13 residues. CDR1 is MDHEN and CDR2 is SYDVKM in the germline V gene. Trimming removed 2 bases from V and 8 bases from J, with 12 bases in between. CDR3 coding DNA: TGTGCCAGCAGTTTACCTGGGGGCGGGGGCTACACCTTC. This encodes CASSLPGGGGYTF.

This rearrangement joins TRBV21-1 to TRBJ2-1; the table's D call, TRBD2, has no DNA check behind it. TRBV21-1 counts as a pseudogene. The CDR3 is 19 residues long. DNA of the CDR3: TGTGCCAGCAGCACTATTAGGGCGGGGGGGCCTTACCCCTACAATGAGCAGTTCTTC. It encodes CASSTIRAGGPYPYNEQFF.

CDR3 sequence reads: CSVAKSGGNTIYF. The CDR3 DNA sequence: TGCAGCGTTGCAAAATCCGGTGGAAACACCATATATTTT. The J gene is TRBJ1-3, the V gene TRBV29-1, with D uncertain. Germline V gene sequence: CDR1 SQVTM, CDR2 ANQGSEA. The ends were cut back, 4 bases at V and 3 bases at J, with 10 bases in the middle. The CDR3 extends over 13 amino acids.

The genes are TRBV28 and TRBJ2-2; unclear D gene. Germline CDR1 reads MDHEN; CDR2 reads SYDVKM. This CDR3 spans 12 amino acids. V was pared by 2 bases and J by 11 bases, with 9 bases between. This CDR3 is CASSLKQVELFF. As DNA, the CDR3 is TGTGCCAGCAGTTTAAAGCAGGTTGAGCTGTTTTTT.

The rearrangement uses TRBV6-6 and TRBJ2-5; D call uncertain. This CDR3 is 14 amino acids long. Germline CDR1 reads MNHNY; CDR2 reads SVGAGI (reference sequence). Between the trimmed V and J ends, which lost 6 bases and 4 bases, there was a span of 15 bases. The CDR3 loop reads CASSRVDKLETQYF. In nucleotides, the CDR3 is TGTGCCAGCAGCCGCGTAGACAAACTAGAGACCCAGTACTTC.

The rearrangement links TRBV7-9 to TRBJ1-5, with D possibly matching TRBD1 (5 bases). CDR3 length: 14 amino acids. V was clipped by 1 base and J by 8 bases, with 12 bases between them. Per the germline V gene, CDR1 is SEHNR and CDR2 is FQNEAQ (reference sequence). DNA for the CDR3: TGTGCCAGCAGCTTAGGCGGGGGGTCTGAGCCCCAGCATTTT. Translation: CASSLGGGSEPQHF.

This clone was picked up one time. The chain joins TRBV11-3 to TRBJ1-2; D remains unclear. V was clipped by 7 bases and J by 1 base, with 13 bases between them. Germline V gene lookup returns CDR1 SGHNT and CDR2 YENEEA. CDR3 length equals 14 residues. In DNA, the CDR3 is TGTGCCAGCACCCCGTTGGAGGTTAACTATGGCTACACCTTC. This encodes CASTPLEVNYGYTF.

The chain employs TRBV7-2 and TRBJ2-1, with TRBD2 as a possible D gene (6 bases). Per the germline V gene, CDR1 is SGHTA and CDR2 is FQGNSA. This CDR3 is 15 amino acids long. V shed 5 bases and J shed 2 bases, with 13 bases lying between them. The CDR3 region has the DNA TGTGCCAGCAGCCTCCTCGGGGGAACCTACAATGAGCAGTTCTTC. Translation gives CASSLLGGTYNEQFF.

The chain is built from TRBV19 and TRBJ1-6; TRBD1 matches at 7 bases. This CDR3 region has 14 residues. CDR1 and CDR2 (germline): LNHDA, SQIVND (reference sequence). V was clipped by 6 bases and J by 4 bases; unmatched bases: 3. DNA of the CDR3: TGTGCCAGTAGACCGGGACAGTATAATTCACCCCTCCACTTT. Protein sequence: CASRPGQYNSPLHF. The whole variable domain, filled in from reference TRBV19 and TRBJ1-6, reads DGGITQSPKYLFRKEGQNVTLSCEQNLNHDAMYWYRQDPGQGLRLIYYSQIVNDFQKGDIAEGYSVSREKKESFPLTVTSAQKNPTAFYLCASRPGQYNSPLHFGNGTRLTVT.

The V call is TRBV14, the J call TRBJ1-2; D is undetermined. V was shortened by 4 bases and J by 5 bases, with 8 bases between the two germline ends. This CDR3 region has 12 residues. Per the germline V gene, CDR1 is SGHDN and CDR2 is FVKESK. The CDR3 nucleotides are TGTGCCAGCAGCCCCACGACTTATGGCTACACCTTC. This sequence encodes CASSPTTYGYTF.